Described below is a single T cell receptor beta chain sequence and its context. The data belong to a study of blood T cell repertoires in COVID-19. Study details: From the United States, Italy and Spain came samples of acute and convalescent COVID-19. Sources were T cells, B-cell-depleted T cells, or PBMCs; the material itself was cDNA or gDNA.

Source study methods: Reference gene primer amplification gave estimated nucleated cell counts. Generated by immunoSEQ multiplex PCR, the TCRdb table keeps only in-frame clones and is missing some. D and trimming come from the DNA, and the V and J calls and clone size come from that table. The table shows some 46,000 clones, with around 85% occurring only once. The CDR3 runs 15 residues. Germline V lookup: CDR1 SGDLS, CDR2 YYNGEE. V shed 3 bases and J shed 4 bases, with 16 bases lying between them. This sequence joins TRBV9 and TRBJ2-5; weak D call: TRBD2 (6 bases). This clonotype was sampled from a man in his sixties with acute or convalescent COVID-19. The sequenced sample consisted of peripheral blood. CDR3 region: CASSAQGSGPETQYF. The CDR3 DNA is TGTGCCAGCAGCGCCCAGGGTAGCGGCCCAGAGACCCAGTACTTC.